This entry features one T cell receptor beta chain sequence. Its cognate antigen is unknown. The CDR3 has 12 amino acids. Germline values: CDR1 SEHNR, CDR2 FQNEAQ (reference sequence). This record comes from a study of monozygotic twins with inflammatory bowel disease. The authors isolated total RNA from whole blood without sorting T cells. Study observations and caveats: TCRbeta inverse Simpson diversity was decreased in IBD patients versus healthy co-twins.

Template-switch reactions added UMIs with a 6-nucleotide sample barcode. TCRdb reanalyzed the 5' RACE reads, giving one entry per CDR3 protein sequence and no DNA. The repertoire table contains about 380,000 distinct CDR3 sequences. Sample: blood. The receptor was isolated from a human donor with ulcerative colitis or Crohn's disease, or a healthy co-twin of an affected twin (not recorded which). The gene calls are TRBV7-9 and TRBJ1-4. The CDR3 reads CASSLQNEKLFF.